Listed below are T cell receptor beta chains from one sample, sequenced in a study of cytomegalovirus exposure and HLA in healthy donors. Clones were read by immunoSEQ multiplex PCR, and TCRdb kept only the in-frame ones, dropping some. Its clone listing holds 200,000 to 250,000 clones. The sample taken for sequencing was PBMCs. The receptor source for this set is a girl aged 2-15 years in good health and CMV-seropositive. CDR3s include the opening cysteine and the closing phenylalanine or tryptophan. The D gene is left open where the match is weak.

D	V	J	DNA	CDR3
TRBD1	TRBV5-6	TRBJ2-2	TGTGCCAGCAGCTACGGACAGGGGGCCGGGGAGCTGTTTTTT	CASSYGQGAGELFF
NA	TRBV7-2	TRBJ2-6	TGTGCCAGCGCCCCTCAACCCCGAGGCGGTTTCTCCGGGGCCAACGTCCTGACTTTC	CASAPQPRGGFSGANVLTF
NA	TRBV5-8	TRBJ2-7	TGTGCCAGCAGCATAACAGGGACACGCGAGCAGTACTTC	CASSITGTREQYF
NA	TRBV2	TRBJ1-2	TGTGCCAGCACCAAAGGACACCTTTCTAACTATGGCTACACCTTC	CASTKGHLSNYGYTF
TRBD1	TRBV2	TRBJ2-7	TGTGCCAGCAGGTCACAGGGGGGCTCCTACGAGCAGTACTTC	CASRSQGGSYEQYF
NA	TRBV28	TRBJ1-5	TGTGCCAGCAGTGAGGAGGCCGGAATCAATCAGCCCCAGCATTTT	CASSEEAGINQPQHF
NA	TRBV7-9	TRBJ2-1	TGTGCCAGCAGCCTTCCCGGAGGCAATGAGCAGTTCTTC	CASSLPGGNEQFF
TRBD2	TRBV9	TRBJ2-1	TGTGCCAGCAGCGAGAGGGAGCGGGGCTACAATGAGCAGTTCTTC	CASSERERGYNEQFF
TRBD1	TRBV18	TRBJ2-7	TGTGCCAGCTCACGGACAGGCTCCTACGAGCAGTACTTC	CASSRTGSYEQYF
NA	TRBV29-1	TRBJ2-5	TGCAGCGTCGCCCCCGTTGAGGAGACCCAGTACTTC	CSVAPVEETQYF
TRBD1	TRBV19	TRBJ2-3	TGTGCCAGGACCATCGGTGACAGGGAACCAACTTGCACAGATACGCAGTATTTT	CARTIGDREPTCTDTQYF
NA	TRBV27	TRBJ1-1	TGTGCCGCCAGGGGTGGTACTGAAGCTTTCTTT	CAARGGTEAFF
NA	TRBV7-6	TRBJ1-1	TGTGCCAGCAGCCCCGGTGGGAGCACTGAAGCTTTCTTT	CASSPGGSTEAFF
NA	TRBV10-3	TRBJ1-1	TGTGCCACCGTGACCGGACTGGGCACTGAAGCTTTCTTT	CATVTGLGTEAFF
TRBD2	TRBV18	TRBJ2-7	TGTGCCAGCTCACCAATCCCGCGGGAGGGAGGGGAGCAGTACTTC	CASSPIPREGGEQYF
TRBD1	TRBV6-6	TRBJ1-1	TGTGCCAGCAGTCCTCTGGGACAGGGGAACACTGAAGCTTTCTTT	CASSPLGQGNTEAFF
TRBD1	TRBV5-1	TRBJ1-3	TGCGCCAGCAGCTTAAGTACAGGGGGAAGGTCTGGAAACACCATATATTTT	CASSLSTGGRSGNTIYF
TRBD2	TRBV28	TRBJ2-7	TGTGCCGGCAGTCCCCCGATCGGGCTAGCGGGAAGCTACGAGCAGTACTTC	CAGSPPIGLAGSYEQYF
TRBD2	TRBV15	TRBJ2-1	TGTGCCACCAGCAGAGATTGGCTAGCGGGAGACCATGAGCAGTTCTTC	CATSRDWLAGDHEQFF
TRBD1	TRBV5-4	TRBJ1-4	TGTGCCAGCAGCCCGGACCCGGGACAGGGAGCTGAAAAACTGTTTTTT	CASSPDPGQGAEKLFF
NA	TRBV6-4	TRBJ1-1	TGTGCCAGCAGTGAAAGGGGAATGAACACTGAAGCTTTCTTT	CASSERGMNTEAFF
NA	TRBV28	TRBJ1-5	TGTGCCAGCAGTTTGTTCAGTGATAGCAATCAGCCCCAGCATTTT	CASSLFSDSNQPQHF
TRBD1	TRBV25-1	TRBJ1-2	TGTGCCAGCAGTCGACAGGGCTCTGGCTACACCTTC	CASSRQGSGYTF
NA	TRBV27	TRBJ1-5	TGTGCCAGCAGTCCCGAGAATCAGCCCCAGCATTTT	CASSPENQPQHF
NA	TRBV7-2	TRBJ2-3	TGTGCCAGCAGCTTAGGGGGCCATGACACAGATACGCAGTATTTT	CASSLGGHDTDTQYF
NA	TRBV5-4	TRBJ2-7	TGTGCCAGCAGCCCCCGGAGTCGCTACGAGCAGTACTTC	CASSPRSRYEQYF
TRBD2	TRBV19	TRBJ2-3	TGTGCCAGTAGTACGACTAGCGGGACGCCCTCAACTACGCAGTATTTT	CASSTTSGTPSTTQYF
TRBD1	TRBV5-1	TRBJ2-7	TGCGCCAGCAGCCGGGACAGTTACGAGCAGTACTTC	CASSRDSYEQYF
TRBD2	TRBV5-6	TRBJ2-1	TGTGCCAGCAGCCCATTAGTAAGCGGGAGAAGCTCCTACAATGAGCAGTTCTTC	CASSPLVSGRSSYNEQFF
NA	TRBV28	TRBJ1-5	TGTGCCAGCAGCTATAGGGGCCAGCATTTT	CASSYRGQHF
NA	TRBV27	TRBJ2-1	TGTGCCAGCAGTTTCCTCACTAGTATTCGGGATGGTGAGCAGTTCTTC	CASSFLTSIRDGEQFF
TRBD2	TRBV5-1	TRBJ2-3	TGCGCCAGCAGCTTTCGTACTAGCGGGAGATTGAGCACAGATACGCAGTATTTT	CASSFRTSGRLSTDTQYF